The 5 T cell receptor beta chains reported below all come from one sample, sequenced in a study of OX40 agonist ivuxolimab in advanced cancers. Only in-frame clones appear in the TCRdb table, and some are missing; sequencing was by immunoSEQ multiplex PCR. Of some 30,000 clones listed, around 82% were seen once; the top ten hold 22%. Specimen: CD4+ or CD8+ T cells sorted from blood, collected in a trial of the OX40 agonist ivuxolimab. Every receptor here comes from an adult with an advanced solid tumor such as melanoma, head and neck, liver or kidney cancer.

J is TRBJ1-4 and V is TRBV4-1, with D uncertain. V was pared by 4 bases and J by 7 bases, with 10 bases between. CDR3 size: 13 residues. Germline V CDR1 and CDR2: MGHRA, YSYEKL. CDR3: CASSPAMVEKLFF. The CDR3 nucleotides read TGCGCCAGCAGCCCCGCTATGGTTGAAAAACTGTTTTTT.

This chain joins TRBV7-7 and TRBJ1-5, with D unresolved. The CDR3 consists of 19 residues. Germline CDR1 and CDR2: SSHAT and FNYEAQ (reference sequence). The germline V and J ends were trimmed by 0 bases and 0 bases, with 18 bases remaining between them. The CDR3 sequence: CASSLALTEYRFSNQPQHF. CDR3 DNA sequence: TGTGCCAGCAGCTTAGCGCTTACAGAATACCGCTTTAGCAATCAGCCCCAGCATTTT.

Turning to this clone: This sample also contains other DNA sequences that code for the same CDR3. The V gene is TRBV5-6, the J gene TRBJ1-3; D is unclear. The CDR3 totals 12 residues. The V gene lost 2 bases and the J gene lost 3 bases, with 3 bases spanning the gap. Germline CDR1 is SGHDT and CDR2 is YYEEEE. In DNA form, the CDR3 reads TGTGCCAGCAGCTTAGGTGGAAACACCATATATTTT. It is translated as CASSLGGNTIYF.

The CDR3 reads CASSFPDRGIYEQYF. Here the CDR3 DNA reads TGTGCCAGCAGCTTCCCCGACAGGGGGATCTACGAGCAGTACTTC. V usage is TRBV7-9 and J usage is TRBJ2-7; 9 nucleotides match TRBD1. Germline-derived CDR1 and CDR2 are SEHNR and FQNEAQ (reference sequence). The length of the CDR3 is 15 residues. Trimming cost V 3 bases and J 3 bases; bases outside gene matches: 6. Supplemented by reference TRBV7-9 and TRBJ2-7, the full variable domain reads DTGVSQNPRHKITKRGQNVTFRCDPISEHNRLYWYRQTLGQGPEFLTYFQNEAQLEKSRLLSDRFSAERPKGSFSTLEIQRTEQGDSAMYLCASSFPDRGIYEQYFGPGTRLTVT.

This chain uses TRBV4-1 with TRBJ2-1, with 13 bases that match TRBD2. This CDR3 comprises 16 residues. After removal of 3 bases from V and 2 bases from J, the junction contained 1 base not matched to a gene. CDR1 is MGHRA and CDR2 is YSYEKL in the germline V gene. The CDR3 DNA is TGCGCCAGCAGCCAGGGGACTAGCGGGACCTACAATGAGCAGTTCTTC. This encodes CASSQGTSGTYNEQFF.